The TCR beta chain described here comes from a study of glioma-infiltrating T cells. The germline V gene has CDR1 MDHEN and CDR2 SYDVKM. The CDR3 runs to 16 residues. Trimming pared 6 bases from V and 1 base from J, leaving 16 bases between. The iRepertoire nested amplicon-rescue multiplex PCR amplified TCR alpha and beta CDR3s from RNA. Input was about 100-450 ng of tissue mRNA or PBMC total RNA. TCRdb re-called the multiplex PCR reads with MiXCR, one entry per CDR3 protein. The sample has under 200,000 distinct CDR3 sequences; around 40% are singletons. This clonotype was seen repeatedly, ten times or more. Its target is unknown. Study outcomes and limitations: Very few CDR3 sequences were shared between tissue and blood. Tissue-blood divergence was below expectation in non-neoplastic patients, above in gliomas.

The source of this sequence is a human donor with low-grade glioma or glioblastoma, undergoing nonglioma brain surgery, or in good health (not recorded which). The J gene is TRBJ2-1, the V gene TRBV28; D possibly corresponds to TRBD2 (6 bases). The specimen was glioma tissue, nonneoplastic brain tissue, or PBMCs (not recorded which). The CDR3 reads CASRPRRLGSYNEQFF. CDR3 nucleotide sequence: TGTGCCAGCAGGCCGCGGCGACTAGGGTCCTACAATGAGCAGTTCTTC.